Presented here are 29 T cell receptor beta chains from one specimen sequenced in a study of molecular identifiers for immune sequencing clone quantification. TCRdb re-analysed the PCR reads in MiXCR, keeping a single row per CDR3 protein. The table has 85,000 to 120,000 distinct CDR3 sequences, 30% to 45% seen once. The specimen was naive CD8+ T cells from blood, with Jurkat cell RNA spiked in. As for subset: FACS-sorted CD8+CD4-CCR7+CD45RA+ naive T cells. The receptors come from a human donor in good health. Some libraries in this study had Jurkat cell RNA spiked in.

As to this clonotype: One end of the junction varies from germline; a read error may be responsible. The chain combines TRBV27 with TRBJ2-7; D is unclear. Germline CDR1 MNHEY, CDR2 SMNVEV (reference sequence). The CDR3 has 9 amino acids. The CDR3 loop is CASSPRPLF. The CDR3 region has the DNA TGTGCCAGCAGTCCGCGGCCACTCTTC.

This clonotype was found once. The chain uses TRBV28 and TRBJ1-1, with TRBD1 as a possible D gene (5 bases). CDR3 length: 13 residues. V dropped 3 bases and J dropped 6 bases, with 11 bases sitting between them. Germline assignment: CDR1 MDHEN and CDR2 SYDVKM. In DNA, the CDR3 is TGTGCCAGCAGTTTTGGGCGCAGGGCTGAAGCTTTCTTT. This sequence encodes CASSFGRRAEAFF. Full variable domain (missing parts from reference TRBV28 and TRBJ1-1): DVKVTQSSRYLVKRTGEKVFLECVQDMDHENMFWYRQDPGLGLRLIYFSYDVKMKEKGDIPEGYSVSREKKERFSLILESASTNQTSMYLCASSFGRRAEAFFGQGTRLTVV.

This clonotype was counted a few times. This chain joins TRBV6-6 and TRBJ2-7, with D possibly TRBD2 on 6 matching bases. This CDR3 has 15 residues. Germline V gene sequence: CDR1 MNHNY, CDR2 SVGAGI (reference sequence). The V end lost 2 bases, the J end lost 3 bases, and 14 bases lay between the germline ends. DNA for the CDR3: TGTGCCAGCAGTTACAATAGCGGTAGGAACTACGAGCAGTACTTC. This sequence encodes CASSYNSGRNYEQYF.

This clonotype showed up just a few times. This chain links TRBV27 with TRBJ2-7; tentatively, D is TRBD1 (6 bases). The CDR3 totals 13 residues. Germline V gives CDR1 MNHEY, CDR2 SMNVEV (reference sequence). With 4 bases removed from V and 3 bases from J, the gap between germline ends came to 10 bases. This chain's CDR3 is CASSSGTFYEQYF. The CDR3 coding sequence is TGTGCCAGCAGTTCCGGGACATTCTACGAGCAGTACTTC.

CDR3 protein: CATSRGTGVYYEQYF. In DNA, the CDR3 is TGTGCCACCAGCAGAGGGACAGGGGTTTACTACGAGCAGTACTTC. The chain uses TRBV15 and TRBJ2-7, with TRBD1 matching over 9 bases. The CDR3 totals 15 residues. The germline CDR1 and CDR2 sequences are LNHNV and YYDKDF (reference sequence). J was trimmed by 3 bases and V by 1 base; bases with no gene match: 4. Together with reference TRBV15 and TRBJ2-7, the CDR3 gives the full variable domain: DAMVIQNPRYQVTQFGKPVTLSCSQTLNHNVMYWYQQKSSQAPKLLFHYYDKDFNNEADTPDNFQSRRPNTSFCFLDIRSPGLGDTAMYLCATSRGTGVYYEQYFGPGTRLTVT.

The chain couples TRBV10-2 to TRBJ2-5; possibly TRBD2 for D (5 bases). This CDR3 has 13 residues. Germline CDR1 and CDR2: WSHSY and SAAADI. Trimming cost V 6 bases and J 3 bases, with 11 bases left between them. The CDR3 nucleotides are TGCGCCAGCAGAGCGGACGGGGAAGAGACCCAGTACTTC. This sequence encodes CASRADGEETQYF.

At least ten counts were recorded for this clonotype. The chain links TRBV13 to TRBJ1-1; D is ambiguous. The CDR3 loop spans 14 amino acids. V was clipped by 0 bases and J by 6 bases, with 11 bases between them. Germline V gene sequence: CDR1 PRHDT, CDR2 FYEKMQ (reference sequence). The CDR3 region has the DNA TGTGCCAGCAGCTTAGGCCGGGTGGCCGCTGAAGCTTTCTTT. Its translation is CASSLGRVAAEAFF.

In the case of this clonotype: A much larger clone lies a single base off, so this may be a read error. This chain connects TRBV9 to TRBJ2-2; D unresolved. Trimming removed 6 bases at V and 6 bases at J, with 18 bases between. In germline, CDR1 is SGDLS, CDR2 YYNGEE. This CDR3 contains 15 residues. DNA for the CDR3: TGTGCCAGCAACCGCCCTAACATAGACTCCGGGGAGCTGTTTTTT. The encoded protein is CASNRPNIDSGELFF.

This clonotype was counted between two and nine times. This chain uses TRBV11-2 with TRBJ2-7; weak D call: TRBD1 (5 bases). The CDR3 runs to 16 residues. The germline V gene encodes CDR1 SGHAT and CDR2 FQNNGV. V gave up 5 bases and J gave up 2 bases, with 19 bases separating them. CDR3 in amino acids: CASSPPRQGSPYEQYF. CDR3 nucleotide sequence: TGTGCCAGCAGCCCCCCTCGCCAGGGTTCCCCCTACGAGCAGTACTTC.

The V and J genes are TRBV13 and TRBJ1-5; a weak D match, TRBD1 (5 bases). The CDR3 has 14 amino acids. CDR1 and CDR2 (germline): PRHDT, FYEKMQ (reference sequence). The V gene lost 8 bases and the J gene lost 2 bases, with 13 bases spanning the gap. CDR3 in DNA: TGTGCCAGCGGCCCGGGGCCGCGCAATCAGCCCCAGCATTTT. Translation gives CASGPGPRNQPQHF.

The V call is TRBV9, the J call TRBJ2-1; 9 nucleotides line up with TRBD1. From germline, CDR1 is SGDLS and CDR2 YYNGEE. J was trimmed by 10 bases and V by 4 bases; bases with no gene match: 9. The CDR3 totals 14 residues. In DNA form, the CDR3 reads TGTGCCAGCAGCCCCGGGACAGGGCTTAAGGAGCAGTTCTTC. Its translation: CASSPGTGLKEQFF.

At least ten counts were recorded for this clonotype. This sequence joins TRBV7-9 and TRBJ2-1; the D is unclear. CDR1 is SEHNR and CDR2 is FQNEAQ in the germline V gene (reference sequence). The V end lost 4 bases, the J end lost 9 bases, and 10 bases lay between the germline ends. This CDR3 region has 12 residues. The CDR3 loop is CASSSQGSEQFF. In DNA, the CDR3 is TGTGCCAGCAGCTCCCAAGGAAGTGAGCAGTTCTTC. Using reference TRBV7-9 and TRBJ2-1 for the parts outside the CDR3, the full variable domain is DTGVSQNPRHKITKRGQNVTFRCDPISEHNRLYWYRQTLGQGPEFLTYFQNEAQLEKSRLLSDRFSAERPKGSFSTLEIQRTEQGDSAMYLCASSSQGSEQFFGPGTRLTVL.

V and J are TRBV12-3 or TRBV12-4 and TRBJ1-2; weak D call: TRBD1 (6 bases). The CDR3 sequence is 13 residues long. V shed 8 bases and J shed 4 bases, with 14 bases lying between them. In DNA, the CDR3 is TGTGCCAGCGGAACAGGGACCGGCTATGGCTACACCTTC. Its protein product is CASGTGTGYGYTF.

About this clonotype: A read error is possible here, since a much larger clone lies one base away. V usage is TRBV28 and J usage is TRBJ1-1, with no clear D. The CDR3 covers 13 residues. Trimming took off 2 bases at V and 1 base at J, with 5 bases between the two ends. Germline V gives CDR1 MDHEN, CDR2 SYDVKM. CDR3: CASSLKPNTEAFF. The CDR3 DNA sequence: TGTGCCAGCAGTTTAAAGCCGAACACTGAAGCTTTCTTT.

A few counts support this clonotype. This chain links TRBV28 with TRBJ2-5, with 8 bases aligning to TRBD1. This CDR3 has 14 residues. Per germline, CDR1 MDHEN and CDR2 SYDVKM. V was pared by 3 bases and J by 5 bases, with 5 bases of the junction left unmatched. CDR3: CASSFLQGGETQYF. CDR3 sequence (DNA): TGTGCCAGCAGTTTCTTACAGGGGGGTGAGACCCAGTACTTC.

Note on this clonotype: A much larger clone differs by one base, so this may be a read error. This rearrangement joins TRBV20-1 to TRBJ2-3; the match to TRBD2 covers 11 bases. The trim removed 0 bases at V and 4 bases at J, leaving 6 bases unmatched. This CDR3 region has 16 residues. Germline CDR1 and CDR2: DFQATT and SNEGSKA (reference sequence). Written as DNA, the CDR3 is TGCAGTGCTAGAGAAACTAGCGGGAGATTCCCAGATACGCAGTATTTT. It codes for CSARETSGRFPDTQYF.

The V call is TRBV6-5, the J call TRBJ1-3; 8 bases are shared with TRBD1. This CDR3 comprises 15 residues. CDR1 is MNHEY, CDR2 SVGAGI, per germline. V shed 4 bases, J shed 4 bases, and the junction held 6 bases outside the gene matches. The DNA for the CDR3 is TGTGCCAGCAGTTTCGACAGGGGCTGGGGAAACACCATATATTTT. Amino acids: CASSFDRGWGNTIYF.

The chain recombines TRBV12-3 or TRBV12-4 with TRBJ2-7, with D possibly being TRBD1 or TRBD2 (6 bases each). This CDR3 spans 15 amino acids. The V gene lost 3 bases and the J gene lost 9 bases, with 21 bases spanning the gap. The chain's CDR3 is CASSFPGAEVDGQYF. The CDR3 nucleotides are TGTGCCAGCAGTTTTCCGGGGGCGGAGGTGGACGGGCAGTACTTC.

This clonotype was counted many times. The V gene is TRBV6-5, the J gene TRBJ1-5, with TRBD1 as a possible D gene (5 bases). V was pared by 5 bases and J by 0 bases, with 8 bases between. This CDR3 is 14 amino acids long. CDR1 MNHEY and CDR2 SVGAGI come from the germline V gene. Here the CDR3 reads CASSPGNSNQPQHF. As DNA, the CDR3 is TGTGCCAGCAGTCCAGGGAATAGCAATCAGCCCCAGCATTTT.

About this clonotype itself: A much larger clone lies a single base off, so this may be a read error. The CDR3 here is CASSLSGAGADTQYF. The CDR3, as DNA: TGTGCCAGCAGTTTAAGTGGGGCAGGGGCAGATACGCAGTATTTT. The chain recombines TRBV28 with TRBJ2-3; perhaps TRBD1 as D (6 bases). The CDR3 contains 15 residues. V lost 2 bases to trimming and J lost 4 bases, with 13 bases between them. Looked up from germline, CDR1 is MDHEN and CDR2 is SYDVKM.

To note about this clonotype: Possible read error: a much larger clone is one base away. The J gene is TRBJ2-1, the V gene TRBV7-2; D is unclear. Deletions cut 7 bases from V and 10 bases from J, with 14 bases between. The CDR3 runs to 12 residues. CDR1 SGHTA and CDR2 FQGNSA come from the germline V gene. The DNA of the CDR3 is TGTGCCAGCATCCCCCATTTTTCGGAGCAGTTCTTC. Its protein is CASIPHFSEQFF.

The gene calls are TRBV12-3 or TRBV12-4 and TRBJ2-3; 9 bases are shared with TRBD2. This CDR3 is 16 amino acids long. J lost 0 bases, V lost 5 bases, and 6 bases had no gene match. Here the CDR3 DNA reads TGTGCCAGCAGTGAGGTAGCGGGAGATAGCACAGATACGCAGTATTTT. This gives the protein CASSEVAGDSTDTQYF.

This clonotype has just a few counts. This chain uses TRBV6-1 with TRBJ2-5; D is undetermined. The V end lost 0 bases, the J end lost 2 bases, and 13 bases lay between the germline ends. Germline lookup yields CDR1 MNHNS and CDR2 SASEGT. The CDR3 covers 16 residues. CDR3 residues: CASSEAPRLSQETQYF. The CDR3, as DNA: TGTGCCAGCAGTGAAGCGCCTCGGCTCTCACAAGAGACCCAGTACTTC.

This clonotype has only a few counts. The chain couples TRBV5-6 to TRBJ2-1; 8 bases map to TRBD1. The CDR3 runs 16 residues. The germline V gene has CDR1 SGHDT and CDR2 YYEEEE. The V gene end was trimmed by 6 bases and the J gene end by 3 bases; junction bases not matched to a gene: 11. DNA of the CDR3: TGTGCCAGCATAGCAGGACAGGGCGTTTTCTACAATGAGCAGTTCTTC. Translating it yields CASIAGQGVFYNEQFF.

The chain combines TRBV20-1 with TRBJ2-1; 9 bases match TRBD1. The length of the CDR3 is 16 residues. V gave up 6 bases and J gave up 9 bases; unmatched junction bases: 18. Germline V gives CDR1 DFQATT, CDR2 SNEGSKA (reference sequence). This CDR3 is CSARPGEGQGHREQFF. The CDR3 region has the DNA TGCAGTGCCCGCCCCGGGGAGGGACAGGGTCATCGTGAGCAGTTCTTC.

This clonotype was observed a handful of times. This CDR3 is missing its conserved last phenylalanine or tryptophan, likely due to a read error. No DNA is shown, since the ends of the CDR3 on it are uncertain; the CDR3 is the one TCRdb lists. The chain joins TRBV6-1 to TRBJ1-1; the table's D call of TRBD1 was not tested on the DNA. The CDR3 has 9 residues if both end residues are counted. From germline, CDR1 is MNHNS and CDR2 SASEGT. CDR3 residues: CASSGDGPD.

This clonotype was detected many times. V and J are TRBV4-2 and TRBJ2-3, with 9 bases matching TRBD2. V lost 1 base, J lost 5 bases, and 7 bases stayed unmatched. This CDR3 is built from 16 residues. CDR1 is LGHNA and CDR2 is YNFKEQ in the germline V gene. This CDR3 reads CASSQALAGGLDTQYF. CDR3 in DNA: TGTGCCAGCAGCCAAGCTCTGGCGGGAGGGTTAGATACGCAGTATTTT.

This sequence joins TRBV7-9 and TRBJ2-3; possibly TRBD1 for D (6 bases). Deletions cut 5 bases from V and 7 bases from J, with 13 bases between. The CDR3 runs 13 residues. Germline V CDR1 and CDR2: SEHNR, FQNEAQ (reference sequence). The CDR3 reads CASSQPGHNTQYF. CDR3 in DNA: TGTGCCAGCAGCCAACCGGGACATAATACGCAGTATTTT.

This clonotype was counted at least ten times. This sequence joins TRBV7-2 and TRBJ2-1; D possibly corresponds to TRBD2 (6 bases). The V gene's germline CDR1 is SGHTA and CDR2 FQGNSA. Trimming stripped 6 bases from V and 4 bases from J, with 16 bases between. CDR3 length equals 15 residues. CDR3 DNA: TGTGCCAGCAGTCCGAGCGGAGGGACTTACAATGAGCAGTTCTTC. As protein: CASSPSGGTYNEQFF.